This T cell receptor beta chain was identified in a study of blood T cells in healthy people across ages. This clonotype was counted a few times. Its target is unknown. Then a second PCR, running roughly 6 to 12 cycles, was carried out with a sample-barcoded 5' primer and a J-beta primer mix. TCRdb called the 5' RACE reads again in MiXCR, with one record for every CDR3 protein. The sample has 800,000 to 1,300,000 distinct CDR3 sequences; roughly a quarter are singletons. Study outcomes and limitations: Both naive CD4+ cell counts and diversity were greater in long-lived donors than in aged donors.

Germline CDR1 and CDR2: SGHRS and YFSETQ. This CDR3 is 19 amino acids long. The data also belong to a second study, concerning T cells of mothers and their children. That source reports: For each mother, over 9.5 million TCR beta CDR3 reads were obtained, and for each child, around 3.1 million.

The sequenced sample consisted of blood. This sequence originates from a girl aged 2 to 9 in good health. The chain combines TRBV5-1 with TRBJ2-5; TRBD2 is a possible D gene (5 bases). The end of the DNA fits TRBJ2-7 better, so the J call may be wrong. The CDR3 loop is CASSFFPLVRESSDHEQYF. The CDR3 bases are TGCGCCAGCAGCTTTTTCCCCTTAGTACGGGAATCCTCGGACCACGAGCAGTACTTC.